Shown below are 16 T cell receptor beta chains from a single sample sequenced in a study of OX40 agonist ivuxolimab in advanced cancers. Only in-frame clones appear in the TCRdb table, and some are missing; sequencing was by immunoSEQ multiplex PCR. The data contain roughly 83,000 clones, around 85% of them singletons. The sequencing here drew on CD4+ or CD8+ T cells sorted from blood, taken in a trial of the OX40 agonist ivuxolimab. The receptors here all came from an adult with an advanced solid tumor such as melanoma, head and neck, liver or kidney cancer.

The chain recombines TRBV7-9 with TRBJ2-3, with D unclear. CDR1 is SEHNR and CDR2 is FQNEAQ in the germline V gene (reference sequence). This CDR3 has 11 residues. Trimming cost V 5 bases and J 7 bases, with 7 bases left between them. The CDR3 nucleotides read TGTGCCAGCAGCGGCGATTATACGCAGTATTTT. Translation: CASSGDYTQYF.

The V gene is TRBV7-8, the J gene TRBJ1-5; 9 bases are a match to TRBD1. The CDR3 runs 16 residues. From germline, CDR1 is SGHVS and CDR2 FQNEAQ. V shed 5 bases, J shed 2 bases, and the junction held 7 bases outside the gene matches. The CDR3: CASSRRRDRGNQPQHF. The CDR3 nucleotides read TGTGCCAGCAGCCGAAGGAGGGACAGGGGCAATCAGCCCCAGCATTTT.

CDR3 coding DNA: TGCAGCGTTTCCCCCCCACCGGGACAGGGGTATGCTTTCTTT. It specifies CSVSPPPGQGYAFF. The chain joins TRBV29-1 to TRBJ1-1; TRBD1 matches at 10 bases. The CDR3 length is 14 residues. The V and J ends lost 5 bases and 11 bases, in that order; junction bases with no gene match: 14. Germline V gene sequence: CDR1 SQVTM, CDR2 ANQGSEA.

The chain couples TRBV6-1 to TRBJ1-3, with 7 bases matching TRBD1. Germline loops: CDR1 MNHNS, CDR2 SASEGT. V lost 6 bases to trimming and J lost 4 bases; unmatched junction nucleotides: 6. CDR3 size: 14 residues. As DNA, the CDR3 is TGTGCCAGCAGGGTTGACAGGGACGGAAACACCATATATTTT. Protein product: CASRVDRDGNTIYF.

This chain joins TRBV11-3 and TRBJ2-5, with 14 bases that match TRBD2. The trim removed 6 bases at V and 0 bases at J, leaving 12 bases unmatched. The CDR3 extends over 19 amino acids. From germline, CDR1 is SGHNT and CDR2 YENEEA. The CDR3 spells CASRRGLAGGNSYQETQYF. In DNA form, the CDR3 reads TGTGCCAGCAGGCGCGGACTAGCGGGGGGAAATTCGTACCAAGAGACCCAGTACTTC.

The CDR3: CSVDQGAQNTQYF. CDR3 DNA: TGCAGCGTTGACCAGGGGGCGCAAAATACGCAGTATTTT. The rearrangement links TRBV29-1 to TRBJ2-3, with 8 positions matching TRBD1. Germline V lookup: CDR1 SQVTM, CDR2 ANQGSEA. Trimming took 3 bases from V and 7 from J; bases not matched to a gene: 6. CDR3 size: 13 residues.

The chain employs TRBV9 and TRBJ2-2; a possible D gene is TRBD2 (5 bases). Per germline, CDR1 SGDLS and CDR2 YYNGEE. This CDR3 contains 14 residues. Trimming cost V 2 bases and J 3 bases, with 8 bases left between them. Here the CDR3 reads CASSVDGDTGELFF. The CDR3, as DNA: TGTGCCAGCAGCGTTGACGGGGACACCGGGGAGCTGTTTTTT.

With respect to this clone: The junction shows a germline mismatch at one end, possibly a read error. This rearrangement joins TRBV7-7 to TRBJ2-2; TRBD1 matches at 7 bases. The CDR3 loop spans 15 amino acids. Germline loops: CDR1 SSHAT, CDR2 FNYEAQ (reference sequence). CDR3 DNA: TGTGCTAGCAGCCGTGGGGACAGCGGCACCGGGGAGCTGTTTTTT. Protein sequence: CASSRGDSGTGELFF.

The rearrangement links TRBV5-1 to TRBJ2-1; tentatively, D is TRBD1 or TRBD2 (5 bases each). Germline V gives CDR1 SGHRS, CDR2 YFSETQ. V lost 4 bases to trimming and J lost 3 bases, with 14 bases between them. CDR3 length equals 15 residues. CDR3 sequence: CASSRAGTDYNEQFF. CDR3 DNA sequence: TGCGCCAGCAGCAGGGCCGGGACGGACTACAATGAGCAGTTCTTC.

This rearrangement joins TRBV5-4 to TRBJ1-2; D remains ambiguous. Trimming took 2 bases from V and 5 from J, leaving 16 bases between them. The CDR3 has 15 amino acids. Germline V lookup: CDR1 SGHNT, CDR2 YYREEE (reference sequence). The CDR3 sequence: CASSFGVGVVYGYTF. In nucleotides, the CDR3 is TGTGCCAGCAGCTTCGGTGTCGGGGTTGTGTATGGCTACACCTTC.

The V call is TRBV2, the J call TRBJ2-7; 7 bases match TRBD1. The V gene's germline CDR1 is SNHLY and CDR2 FYNNEI. The trim removed 4 bases at V and 3 bases at J, leaving 9 bases unmatched. This CDR3 has 15 amino acids. Here the CDR3 reads CASSAAGTANYEQYF. Written as DNA, the CDR3 is TGTGCCAGCAGTGCTGCCGGGACAGCGAACTACGAGCAGTACTTC.

The rearrangement uses TRBV9 and TRBJ2-1; tentative D call: TRBD2 (6 bases). CDR1 is SGDLS and CDR2 is YYNGEE in the germline V gene. The CDR3 is made up of 14 amino acids. Trimming cost V 3 bases and J 2 bases, with 9 bases left between them. CDR3 nucleotides: TGTGCCAGCAGCGCCGGACTAACCTACAATGAGCAGTTCTTC. It codes for CASSAGLTYNEQFF.

The chain is built from TRBV4-3 and TRBJ2-2; 8 bases match TRBD1. Germline V gene lookup returns CDR1 LGHNA and CDR2 YSLEER. Germline trimming cut 3 bases from V and 8 bases from J; bases unmatched to any gene: 5. CDR3 size: 14 residues. The CDR3 DNA reads as TGCGCCAGCAGCCACGGGACAGGAGTGGGGGAGCTGTTTTTT. It is translated as CASSHGTGVGELFF.

The chain is built from TRBV11-1 and TRBJ2-7, with a tentative D call TRBD2 (6 bases). Germline V gene data show CDR1 as SGHAT and CDR2 as FQDESV (reference sequence). This CDR3 is built from 14 residues. V shed 4 bases and J shed 5 bases, with 15 bases lying between them. CDR3 region: CASSSLAGGDEQYF. The DNA for the CDR3 is TGTGCCAGCAGCTCCTTAGCCGGAGGGGACGAGCAGTACTTC.

The DNA of the CDR3 is TGTGCCAGCAGCCCTAGTAGCTCCAATACGCAGTATTTT. This codes for CASSPSSSNTQYF. This chain uses TRBV7-3 with TRBJ2-3; D is uncertain. Trimming removed 5 bases at V and 7 bases at J, with 13 bases between. Germline V CDR1 and CDR2: SGHTA, FQGTGA. The CDR3 has 13 residues. The complete variable domain, with remaining parts taken from reference TRBV7-3 and TRBJ2-3, reads GAGVSQTPSNKVTEKGKYVELRCDPISGHTALYWYRQSLGQGPEFLIYFQGTGAADDSGLPNDRFFAVRPEGSVSTLKIQRTERGDSAVYLCASSPSSSNTQYFGPGTRLTVL.

The genes are TRBV5-4 and TRBJ2-2; possible D gene TRBD2, 6 bases. The V gene's germline CDR1 is SGHNT and CDR2 YYREEE (reference sequence). The CDR3 length is 14 residues. V was pared by 4 bases and J by 7 bases, with 14 bases between. The CDR3 region has the DNA TGTGCCAGCAGCCCTCGGGGGAGTTTCGGGGAGCTGTTTTTT. It is translated as CASSPRGSFGELFF.